A selection of T cell receptor beta chains follows, all from one sample in a study of OX40 agonist ivuxolimab in advanced cancers. Libraries were prepared by immunoSEQ multiplex PCR; TCRdb keeps only in-frame clonotypes and omits some of them. The repertoire consists of tens of thousands of clones, with about nine tenths occurring once and the leading ten covering around 16%. The input for sequencing was CD4+ or CD8+ T cells sorted from blood, taken in a trial of the OX40 agonist ivuxolimab. These receptors came from an adult with an advanced solid tumor such as melanoma, head and neck, liver or kidney cancer. CDR3s include the opening cysteine and the closing phenylalanine or tryptophan. A D gene is named only where the DNA matches it firmly.

J: TRBJ1-1; D: -; V: TRBV19; CDR3: CASSIDRRNTEAFF; DNA: TGTGCCAGTAGTATAGACAGGAGGAACACTGAAGCTTTCTTT
J: TRBJ1-2; D: -; V: TRBV18; CDR3: CASSPPRGEGYGYTF; DNA: TGTGCCAGCTCACCACCGCGGGGCGAGGGCTATGGCTACACCTTC
J: TRBJ2-7; D: -; V: TRBV9; CDR3: CASSPSTPPNEQYF; DNA: TGTGCCAGCAGCCCCTCGACTCCTCCAAACGAGCAGTACTTC
J: TRBJ2-7; D: -; V: TRBV21-1; CDR3: CASSLGGSYEQYF; DNA: TGTGCCAGCAGCCTCGGAGGATCCTACGAGCAGTACTTC
J: TRBJ2-7; D: -; V: TRBV2; CDR3: CASSERSAVPYEQYF; DNA: TGTGCCAGCAGTGAAAGGTCGGCCGTCCCCTACGAGCAGTACTTC
J: TRBJ1-5; D: -; V: TRBV27; CDR3: CASSLSDSYQPQHF; DNA: TGTGCCAGCAGTTTATCGGACAGTTATCAGCCCCAGCATTTT
J: TRBJ2-7; D: TRBD2; V: TRBV4-1; CDR3: CASSQDASGSLYEQYF; DNA: TGCGCCAGCAGCCAAGATGCTAGCGGGAGTTTGTACGAGCAGTACTTC
J: TRBJ2-5; D: -; V: TRBV11-1; CDR3: CASSPGRQETQYF; DNA: TGTGCCAGCAGTCCGGGACGGCAAGAGACCCAGTACTTC
J: TRBJ1-1; D: -; V: TRBV7-2; CDR3: CASRPLQGWITEAFF; DNA: TGTGCCAGCAGACCACTACAGGGTTGGATCACTGAAGCTTTCTTT
J: TRBJ2-7; D: -; V: TRBV29-1; CDR3: CSVVGGSYEQYF; DNA: TGCAGCGTTGTCGGGGGCAGCTACGAGCAGTACTTC